A selection of T cell receptor beta chains follows, all from one sample in a study of T cell repertoires in cytomegalovirus infection. TCRdb fed the reads into MiXCR, producing one record per CDR3 protein. The sample consists of 450,000 to 600,000 distinct CDR3 sequences, about two fifths of them appearing once. No antigens are known for them. Source: cultured PBMCs, taken from culture after CMV antigen stimulation. The source is a human donor in good health (CMV status not recorded). Some clones in this sample may be carry-over from other donors' samples. The CDR3 runs from the conserved cysteine through the conserved F or W. A D gene is named only where the DNA matches it firmly. Clone size appears in some rows only: once, few, many, or a class for an expanded clone.

TRBV7-2,NA,TRBJ2-7,few,TGTGCCAGCAGGGGTCCCGCCTACGAGCAGTACTTC,CASRGPAYEQYF
TRBV18,NA,TRBJ1-5,few,TGTGCCAGCTCACCAAGGCAGGGTCGTCAGCCCCAGCATTTT,CASSPRQGRQPQHF
TRBV10-3,NA,TRBJ1-5,NA,TGTGCCATCAGTGAGTCGAATCAGCCCCAGCATTTT,CAISESNQPQHF
TRBV7-8,NA,TRBJ1-5,few,TGTGCCAGCAGCCTAGAAGGAGGGGATAGCAATCAGCCCCAGCATTTT,CASSLEGGDSNQPQHF
TRBV7-6,NA,TRBJ2-2,NA,TGTGCCAGCTCCCTGGGACCCCTCGGCGGGGAGCTGTTTTTT,CASSLGPLGGELFF
TRBV7-8,NA,TRBJ1-6,NA,TGTGCCAGCAGCTTAACCAGGGTCAATTCACCCCTCCACTTT,CASSLTRVNSPLHF
TRBV12-3/TRBV12-4,TRBD1,TRBJ1-1,NA,TGTGCCAGCAGAGACCAGGGGGTCGCTGAAGCTTTCTTT,CASRDQGVAEAFF
TRBV7-8,NA,TRBJ2-7,NA,TGTGCCAGCAGCCCCGTAATAGTCCCCTACGAGCAGTACTTC,CASSPVIVPYEQYF
TRBV4-2,TRBD2,TRBJ2-5,NA,TGTGCCAGCAGCCGCACTAGCGGGGGAACCGAAGAGACCCAGTACTTC,CASSRTSGGTEETQYF
TRBV12-3/TRBV12-4,TRBD2,TRBJ2-7,few,TGTGCCAGCAGTGGACTTCCGGGACTATCTTACGAGCAGTACTTC,CASSGLPGLSYEQYF
TRBV24-1,NA,TRBJ2-1,NA,TGTGCCACCAACAATGAGCAGTTCTTC,CATNNEQFF
TRBV6-1,TRBD2,TRBJ2-5,once,TGTGCCAGCAGTAAACTAGCGGGAGGTTCGGAGACCCAGTACTTC,CASSKLAGGSETQYF
TRBV12-3/TRBV12-4,NA,TRBJ2-2,few,TGTGCCAGCCGGTACACCGGGGAGCTGTTTTTT,CASRYTGELFF
TRBV7-6,NA,TRBJ2-7,NA,TGTGCCAGCAGCCTCACTAGTTTCCACGAGCAGTACTTC,CASSLTSFHEQYF
TRBV6-2/TRBV6-3,TRBD1,TRBJ2-7,NA,TGTGCCAGCAGGACAGGGTATCGGTACGAGCAGTACTTC,CASRTGYRYEQYF
TRBV6-2/TRBV6-3,NA,TRBJ2-3,NA,TGTGCCAGCAGTGAAGACCCAGCCCTTGAAACAGATACGCAGTATTTT,CASSEDPALETDTQYF
TRBV7-2,TRBD2,TRBJ2-3,NA,TGTGCCAGCAGCTTAACCCCGCCTGGACTAGCGGGGGGATCAGATACGCAGTATTTT,CASSLTPPGLAGGSDTQYF
TRBV10-3,NA,TRBJ2-5,NA,TGTGCCATCAGGGCGGAGGGGCAAGAGACCCAGTACTTC,CAIRAEGQETQYF
TRBV6-8,TRBD2,TRBJ2-1,few,TGTGCCAGCAGTTTCGCCGGGCCCGGGACTAGCGGGGCACCTTCCTACAATGAGCAGTTCTTC,CASSFAGPGTSGAPSYNEQFF
TRBV18,TRBD1,TRBJ2-4,few,TGTGCCAGCTCACCATACAGGGGGCTAGGCAAAAACATTCAGTACTTC,CASSPYRGLGKNIQYF
TRBV6-6,TRBD1,TRBJ1-2,NA,TGTGCCAGCAGTTACTCCTACGACAGGGTGGATTATGGCTACACCTTC,CASSYSYDRVDYGYTF
TRBV11-2,NA,TRBJ1-1,few,TGTGCCAGCAGCAAAAAAGGGCAGGCGAACACTGAAGCTTTCTTT,CASSKKGQANTEAFF
TRBV12-5,NA,TRBJ2-7,few,TGTGCTAGTGGTTTGGTGGTAGCTAGCTCCGGGCGCGAGCAGTACTTC,CASGLVVASSGREQYF
TRBV20-1,NA,TRBJ1-4,NA,TGCAGTGCTAGACTACAGGGTACTAATGAAAAACTGTTTTTT,CSARLQGTNEKLFF
TRBV20-1,TRBD1,TRBJ1-4,NA,TGCAGTGCTAGAGATCAGGGGGGCTTAGGTGAAAAACTGTTTTTT,CSARDQGGLGEKLFF
TRBV7-2,NA,TRBJ1-5,few,TGTGCCAGCAGCTTAAAGTTTGAGGGTCAGCCCCAGCATTTT,CASSLKFEGQPQHF
TRBV12-3/TRBV12-4,TRBD1,TRBJ2-7,few,TGTGCCAGCAGTTACCAGGGGACAGGGAGCGAGCAGTACTTC,CASSYQGTGSEQYF
TRBV20-1,NA,TRBJ2-3,NA,TGCAGTGCTATTAAAGTGAGGAGGGACGCAGATACGCAGTATTTT,CSAIKVRRDADTQYF
TRBV12-3/TRBV12-4,TRBD1,TRBJ2-3,NA,TGTGCCAGCAGTTTCCTGGACAGGGGTGAAGATACGCAGTATTTT,CASSFLDRGEDTQYF
TRBV6-2/TRBV6-3,TRBD1,TRBJ2-3,NA,TGTGCCAGCAGTTGGGACAGAGATACGCAGTATTTT,CASSWDRDTQYF
TRBV6-1,TRBD1,TRBJ1-2,NA,TGTGCCAGCAGTATCTGGACAGGGGCCGTCCGGGAGAACTATGGCTACACCTTC,CASSIWTGAVRENYGYTF
TRBV25-1,TRBD2,TRBJ2-5,NA,TGTGCCAGCAGCCCCCGGGAGCGGGAGGGTCCCCAAGAGACCCAGTACTTC,CASSPREREGPQETQYF